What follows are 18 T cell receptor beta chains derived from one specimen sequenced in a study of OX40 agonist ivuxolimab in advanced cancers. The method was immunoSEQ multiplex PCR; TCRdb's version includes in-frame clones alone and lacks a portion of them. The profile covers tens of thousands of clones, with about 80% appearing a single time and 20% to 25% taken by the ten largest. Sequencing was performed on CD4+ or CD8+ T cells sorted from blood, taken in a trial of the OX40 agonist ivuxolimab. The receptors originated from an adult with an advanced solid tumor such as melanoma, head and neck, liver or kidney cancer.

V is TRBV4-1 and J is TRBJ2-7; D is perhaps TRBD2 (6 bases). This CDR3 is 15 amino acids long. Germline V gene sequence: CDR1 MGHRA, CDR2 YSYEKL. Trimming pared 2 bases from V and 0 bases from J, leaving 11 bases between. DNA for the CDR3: TGCGCCAGCAGCCAACTCGCCGGGGGCTCCTACGAGCAGTACTTC. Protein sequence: CASSQLAGGSYEQYF.

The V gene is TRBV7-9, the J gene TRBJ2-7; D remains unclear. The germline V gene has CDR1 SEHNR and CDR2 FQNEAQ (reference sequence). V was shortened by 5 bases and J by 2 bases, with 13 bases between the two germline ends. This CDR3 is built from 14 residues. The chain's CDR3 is CASSPRQAPYEQYF. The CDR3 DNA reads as TGTGCCAGCAGCCCTAGACAAGCTCCCTACGAGCAGTACTTC.

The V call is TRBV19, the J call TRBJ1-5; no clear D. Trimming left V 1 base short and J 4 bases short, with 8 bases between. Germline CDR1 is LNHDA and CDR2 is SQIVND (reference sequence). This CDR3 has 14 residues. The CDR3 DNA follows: TGTGCCAGTAGTATAGGGAGGGTAAATCAGCCCCAGCATTTT. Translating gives CASSIGRVNQPQHF.

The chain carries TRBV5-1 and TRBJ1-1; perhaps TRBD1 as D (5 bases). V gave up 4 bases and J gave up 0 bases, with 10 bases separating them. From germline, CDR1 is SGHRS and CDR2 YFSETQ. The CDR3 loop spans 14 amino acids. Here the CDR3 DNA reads TGCGCCAGCAGCCCAGACAGTATGAACACTGAAGCTTTCTTT. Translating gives CASSPDSMNTEAFF.

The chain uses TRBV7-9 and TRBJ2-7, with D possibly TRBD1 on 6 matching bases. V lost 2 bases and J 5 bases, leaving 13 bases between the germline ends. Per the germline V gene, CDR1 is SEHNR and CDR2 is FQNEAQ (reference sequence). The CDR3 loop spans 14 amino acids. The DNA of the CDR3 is TGTGCCAGCAGCTTATCAGGGGTGCTTAACGAGCAGTACTTC. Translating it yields CASSLSGVLNEQYF.

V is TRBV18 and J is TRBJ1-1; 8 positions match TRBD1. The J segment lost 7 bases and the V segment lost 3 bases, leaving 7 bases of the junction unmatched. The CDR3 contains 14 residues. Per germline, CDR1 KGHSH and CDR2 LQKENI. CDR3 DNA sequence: TGTGCCAGCTCACCGATGGACAGGGCTAGTGAAGCTTTCTTT. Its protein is CASSPMDRASEAFF.

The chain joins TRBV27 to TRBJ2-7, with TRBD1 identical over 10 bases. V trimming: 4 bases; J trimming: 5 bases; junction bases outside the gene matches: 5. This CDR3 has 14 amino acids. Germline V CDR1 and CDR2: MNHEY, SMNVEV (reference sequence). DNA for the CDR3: TGTGCCAGCAGTTCCAGACAGGGGGCTGACGAGCAGTACTTC. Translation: CASSSRQGADEQYF.

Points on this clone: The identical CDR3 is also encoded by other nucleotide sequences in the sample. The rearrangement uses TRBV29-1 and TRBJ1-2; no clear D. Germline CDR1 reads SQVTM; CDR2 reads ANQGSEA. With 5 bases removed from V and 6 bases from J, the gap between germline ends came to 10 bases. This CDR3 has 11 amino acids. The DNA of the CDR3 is TGCAGCGTTCCGGGTTTTGATGGCTACACCTTC. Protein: CSVPGFDGYTF.

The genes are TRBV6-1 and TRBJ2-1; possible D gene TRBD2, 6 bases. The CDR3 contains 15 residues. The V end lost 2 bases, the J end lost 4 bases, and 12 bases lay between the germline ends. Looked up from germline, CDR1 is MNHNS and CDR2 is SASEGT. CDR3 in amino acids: CASSEMEGVYNEQFF. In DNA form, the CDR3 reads TGTGCCAGCAGTGAAATGGAGGGAGTTTACAATGAGCAGTTCTTC.

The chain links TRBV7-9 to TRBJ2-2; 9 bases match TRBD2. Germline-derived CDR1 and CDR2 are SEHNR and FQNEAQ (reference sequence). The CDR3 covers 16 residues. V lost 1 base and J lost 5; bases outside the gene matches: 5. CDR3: CASSLGGTSSTGELFF. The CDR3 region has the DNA TGTGCCAGCAGCTTAGGGGGGACTAGCTCGACCGGGGAGCTGTTTTTT.

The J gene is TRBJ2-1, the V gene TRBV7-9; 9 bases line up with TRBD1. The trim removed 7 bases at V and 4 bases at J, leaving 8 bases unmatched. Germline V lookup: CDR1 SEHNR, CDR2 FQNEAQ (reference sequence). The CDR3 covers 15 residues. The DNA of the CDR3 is TGTGCCAGCACCCCGGGACAGGGTTTTTACAATGAGCAGTTCTTC. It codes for CASTPGQGFYNEQFF.

The CDR3 DNA reads as TGTGCCAGCAGCGGCTTTGGGGCAAGAAAAGAGACCCAGTACTTC. Its protein product is CASSGFGARKETQYF. This sequence joins TRBV9 and TRBJ2-5; D perhaps matches TRBD1 (5 bases). The germline gives CDR1 SGDLS, CDR2 YYNGEE. V was pared by 3 bases and J by 3 bases, with 15 bases between. This CDR3 is built from 15 residues.

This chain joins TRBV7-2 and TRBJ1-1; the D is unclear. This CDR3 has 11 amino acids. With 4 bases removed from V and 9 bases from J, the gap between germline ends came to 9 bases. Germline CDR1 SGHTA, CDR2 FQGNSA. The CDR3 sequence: CASSYTGKAFF. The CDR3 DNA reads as TGTGCCAGCAGCTACACCGGGAAAGCTTTCTTT.

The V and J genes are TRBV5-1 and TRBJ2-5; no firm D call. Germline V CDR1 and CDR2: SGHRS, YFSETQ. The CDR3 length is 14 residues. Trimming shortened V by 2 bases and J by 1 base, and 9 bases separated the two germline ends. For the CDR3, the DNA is TGCGCCAGCAGCTTTGAAAACTCCCAAGAGACCCAGTACTTC. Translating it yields CASSFENSQETQYF.

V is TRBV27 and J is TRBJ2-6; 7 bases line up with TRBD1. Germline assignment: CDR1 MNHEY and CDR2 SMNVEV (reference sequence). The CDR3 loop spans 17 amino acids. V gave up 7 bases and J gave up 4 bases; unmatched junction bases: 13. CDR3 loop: CASTETGTVLGANVLTF. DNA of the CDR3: TGTGCCAGCACCGAAACAGGGACAGTGCTCGGGGCCAACGTCCTGACTTTC.

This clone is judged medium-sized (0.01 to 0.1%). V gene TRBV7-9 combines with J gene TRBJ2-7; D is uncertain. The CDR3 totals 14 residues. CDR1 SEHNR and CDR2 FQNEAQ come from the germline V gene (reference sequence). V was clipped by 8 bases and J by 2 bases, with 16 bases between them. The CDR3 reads CASGHRTNPYEQYF. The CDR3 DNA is TGTGCCAGCGGCCACCGGACCAATCCCTACGAGCAGTACTTC.

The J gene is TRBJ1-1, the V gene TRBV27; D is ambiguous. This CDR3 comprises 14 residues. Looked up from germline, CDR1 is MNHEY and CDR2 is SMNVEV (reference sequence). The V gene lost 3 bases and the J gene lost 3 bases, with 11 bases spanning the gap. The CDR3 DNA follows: TGTGCCAGCAGTTTCGGGTTGCCGCACACTGAAGCTTTCTTT. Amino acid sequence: CASSFGLPHTEAFF.

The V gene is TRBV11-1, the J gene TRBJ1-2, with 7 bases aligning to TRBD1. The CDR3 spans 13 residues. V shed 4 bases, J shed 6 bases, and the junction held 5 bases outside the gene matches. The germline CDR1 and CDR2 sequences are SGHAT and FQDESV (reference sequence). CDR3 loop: CASSSQGRDGYTF. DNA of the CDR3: TGTGCCAGCAGCTCACAGGGGCGAGATGGCTACACCTTC.